This T cell receptor beta chain was profiled in a study of blood T cell repertoires in COVID-19. Study in general: Sample material is recorded as cDNA or gDNA derived from T cells, B-cell-depleted T cells, or PBMCs.

Generated by immunoSEQ multiplex PCR, the TCRdb table keeps only in-frame clones and is missing some. In the table there are some 160,000 clones, over 80% of which are singletons. Study members were between 18 and 89 years old and lived in roughly 24 US regions. The study assigned cohorts using participant-reported clinical history. Cohort 3 recovered donors had two negative PCRs, clearance, or symptom resolution. The V gene's germline CDR1 is LNHDA and CDR2 SQIVND (reference sequence). There are 16 residues in the CDR3. With 4 bases removed from V and 2 bases from J, the gap between germline ends came to 15 bases.

The gene calls are TRBV19 and TRBJ1-3; D might be TRBD1 (5 bases). The sequence derives from a woman aged 40 to 50 who had recovered from COVID-19. What was sequenced was PBMCs or T cells enriched from blood (not recorded which). CDR3 residues: CASSNGWGLTGNTIYF. The CDR3 DNA sequence: TGTGCCAGTAGTAACGGATGGGGCTTGACTGGAAACACCATATATTTT.